The 11 T cell receptor beta chains in this list originate from one sample, sequenced in a study of T cell repertoires and HLA-DP antigens. Profiling relied on immunoSEQ multiplex PCR, and the TCRdb table lists in-frame clones only, not all of them. The sample has 55,000 to 80,000 clones, 80% seen once. Their recognized antigens are unknown. The sequenced sample consisted of CD4+ T cells from PBMCs. These receptors were obtained from a man aged 60-69 years in good health and CMV-seronegative.

V and J are TRBV19 and TRBJ2-1; 10 bases align to TRBD2. The CDR3 is 16 residues long. The V segment lost 2 bases and the J segment 6 bases; nucleotides outside the gene matches: 7. The germline V gene has CDR1 LNHDA and CDR2 SQIVND (reference sequence). This CDR3 reads CASSITRLAGANEQFF. For the CDR3, the DNA is TGTGCCAGTAGTATAACGAGGCTAGCGGGAGCCAATGAGCAGTTCTTC.

This clone occurred a few times. The rearrangement uses TRBV4-3 and TRBJ1-1; D ambiguous. This CDR3 is 16 amino acids long. The V end was cut by 1 base, the J end by 1 base, with 13 bases between. Per the germline V gene, CDR1 is LGHNA and CDR2 is YSLEER. Written as DNA, the CDR3 is TGCGCCAGCAGCCAAGGAAGGAATCGACAGAACACTGAAGCTTTCTTT. Amino acid sequence: CASSQGRNRQNTEAFF.

This clone was counted once. The V call is TRBV5-1, the J call TRBJ2-5; either TRBD1 or TRBD2 may supply D (5 bases each). The CDR3 is 15 amino acids. CDR1 is SGHRS and CDR2 is YFSETQ in the germline V gene. V gave up 0 bases and J gave up 2 bases, with 11 bases separating them. CDR3 loop: CASSLAQGPQETQYF. The CDR3 bases are TGCGCCAGCAGCTTGGCGCAGGGACCTCAAGAGACCCAGTACTTC.

CDR3 in DNA: TGTGCCAGCCCAAACGACACGTACCAAGAGACCCAGTACTTC. It translates to CASPNDTYQETQYF. The rearrangement joins TRBV6-4 to TRBJ2-5; D is uncertain. CDR3 size: 14 residues. The V end was cut by 8 bases, the J end by 0 bases, with 13 bases between. Per the germline V gene, CDR1 is MRHNA and CDR2 is SNTAGT.

Here the CDR3 reads CASRQGANSPLHF. Here the CDR3 DNA reads TGTGCCAGTAGACAGGGGGCAAATTCACCCCTCCACTTT. The chain is built from TRBV19 and TRBJ1-6; the match to TRBD1 covers 9 bases. This CDR3 is built from 13 residues. Trimming took 6 bases from V and 7 from J; bases not matched to a gene: 1. Per the germline V gene, CDR1 is LNHDA and CDR2 is SQIVND (reference sequence).

This clone was seen a single time. J is TRBJ1-2 and V is TRBV27; the match to TRBD1 covers 7 bases. Germline CDR1 MNHEY, CDR2 SMNVEV (reference sequence). This CDR3 has 14 amino acids. J lost 5 bases, V lost 6 bases, and 9 bases had no gene match. CDR3 sequence: CASRDLGQFYGYTF. CDR3 in DNA: TGTGCCAGCAGAGACTTGGGACAGTTTTATGGCTACACCTTC.

The chain combines TRBV5-4 with TRBJ2-1; the match to TRBD2 covers 14 bases. The CDR3 totals 17 residues. CDR1 is SGHNT, CDR2 YYREEE, per germline (reference sequence). Unmatched junction bases numbered 5, after V lost 2 bases and J lost 4 bases. The CDR3 DNA follows: TGTGCCAGCAGCTTAACCCGGACTAGCGGGGGGTACAATGAGCAGTTCTTC. Its translation: CASSLTRTSGGYNEQFF.

The genes are TRBV4-3 and TRBJ2-1; 8 bases are shared with TRBD1. CDR3 length: 14 residues. The germline V gene encodes CDR1 LGHNA and CDR2 YSLEER. Trimming took 2 bases from V and 4 from J; bases not matched to a gene: 1. CDR3 sequence: CASSQQGAYNEQFF. DNA for the CDR3: TGCGCCAGCAGCCAACAGGGGGCATACAATGAGCAGTTCTTC.

In this sample, this clone turned up many times. V is TRBV2 and J is TRBJ1-5; maybe TRBD1 (5 bases). The CDR3 totals 12 residues. Trimming removed 6 bases at V and 6 bases at J, with 9 bases between. The germline V gene encodes CDR1 SNHLY and CDR2 FYNNEI. CDR3 sequence: CASRQDSQPQHF. The CDR3 DNA reads TGTGCCAGCAGACAGGATTCTCAGCCCCAGCATTTT.

The chain joins TRBV23-1 to TRBJ1-6; tentative D call: TRBD1 (5 bases). TRBV23-1 is placed among ORFs of uncertain function. This CDR3 contains 16 residues. V lost 2 bases, J lost 7 bases, and 15 bases lay in between. This CDR3 reads CASSQPDSPRNSPLHF. The CDR3 coding sequence is TGCGCCAGCAGTCAACCTGACAGCCCTAGGAATTCACCCCTCCACTTT.

This clone showed up just a few times. V and J are TRBV7-6 and TRBJ2-1, with a weak D call TRBD1 (6 bases). The CDR3 runs to 19 residues. Trimming cost V 0 bases and J 0 bases, with 18 bases left between them. Germline V CDR1 and CDR2: SGHVS, FNYEAQ. The CDR3 sequence: CASSLAYRTAPSSYNEQFF. CDR3 nucleotide sequence: TGTGCCAGCAGCTTAGCATATCGGACAGCACCCAGCTCCTACAATGAGCAGTTCTTC. The whole variable domain, filled in from reference TRBV7-6 and TRBJ2-1, reads GAGVSQSPRYKVTKRGQDVALRCDPISGHVSLYWYRQALGQGPEFLTYFNYEAQQDKSGLPNDRFSAERPEGSISTLTIQRTEQRDSAMYRCASSLAYRTAPSSYNEQFFGPGTRLTVL.